The next 2 T cell receptor beta chains were all read from a single sample in a study of shared clonotypes between healthy human individuals. Measured with immunoSEQ multiplex PCR; TCRdb has only the in-frame clones, and not every one. The sample has roughly 2,500,000 clones; more than 85% are singletons. The sample was naive CD4+ T cells from PBMCs. As for subset: CD45RA+ positively selected. The receptors here all came from a man between 18 and 29 years old in good health. Some clones in this sample may be carry-over from other donors' samples.

This chain joins TRBV5-8 and TRBJ1-3, with TRBD1 identical over 7 bases. CDR1 SGHTS and CDR2 YDEGEE come from the germline V gene. V lost 1 base, J lost 0 bases, and 10 bases stayed unmatched. The CDR3 has 18 amino acids. This chain's CDR3 is CASSLRVTRGNSGNTIYF. CDR3 bases: TGTGCCAGCAGCTTGAGGGTTACCAGGGGGAACTCTGGAAACACCATATATTTT.

The V gene is TRBV30, the J gene TRBJ2-3; D may be TRBD1 (5 bases). Germline values: CDR1 GTSNPN, CDR2 SVGIG (reference sequence). V lost 0 bases and J lost 4, with 11 bases in between. This CDR3 has 14 amino acids. CDR3 DNA sequence: TGTGCCTGGAGTGTCCAGGCAGGGCCAGATACGCAGTATTTT. Protein: CAWSVQAGPDTQYF.